What follows are 29 T cell receptor beta chains derived from one specimen sequenced in a study of molecular identifiers for immune sequencing clone quantification (dated by TCRdb to 2017 to 2018). The library was prepared using PCR. The run used an Illumina HiSeq 4000. Using fastp trimming at Q25 and MiXCR clonotype assembly, TCRdb reanalyzed the public sequencing data and kept in-frame beta chains. Rows with a matching CDR3 protein are joined into one entry that keeps the most common DNA and genes. A total of about 640,000 distinct CDR3 sequences appear in this sample, 15% to 20% of them only once. The top ten clonotypes cover 0.75% to 0.95% of the sample. The sample consisted of naive CD8+ T cells from blood, with Jurkat cell RNA spiked in. Sample cell subset or site, as interpreted from the label and publication: FACS-sorted CD8+CD4-CCR7+CD45RA+ naive T cells. The receptors derive from a human donor in good health. Some libraries in this study had Jurkat cell RNA spiked in.

There are many counts of this clonotype. The chain couples TRBV5-8 to TRBJ2-5, with 8 bases aligning to TRBD1. The J segment lost 10 bases and the V segment lost 4 bases, leaving 18 bases of the junction unmatched. There are 16 residues in the CDR3. Looked up from germline, CDR1 is SGHTS and CDR2 is YDEGEE. This CDR3 reads CASSNMDRVLEIGQYF. CDR3 DNA sequence: TGTGCCAGCAGCAATATGGACAGGGTACTCGAGATAGGCCAGTACTTC.

On this clonotype: This may be a read error, as it is one base from a much larger clone. J is TRBJ1-3 and V is TRBV4-3, with TRBD1 as a possible D gene (5 bases). The germline CDR1 and CDR2 sequences are LGHNA and YSLEER. This CDR3 comprises 16 residues. The CDR3 spells CASSPTRAGTGNTVYF. The DNA for the CDR3 is TGCGCCAGCAGCCCTACACGGGCGGGAACAGGAAACACCGTATATTTT.

In this sample, this clonotype turned up many times. The J gene is TRBJ2-7, the V gene TRBV7-6; TRBD1 is a possible D gene (8 bases). V gave up 5 bases and J gave up 5 bases, with 16 bases separating them. The CDR3 consists of 14 residues. Germline V CDR1 and CDR2: SGHVS, FNYEAQ. The CDR3 DNA sequence: TGTGCCAGCAGCGTAGACAGGGGAGGGCACGAGCAGTACTTC. Translated: CASSVDRGGHEQYF.

The sample holds many counts of this clonotype. J is TRBJ2-7 and V is TRBV6-6; 7 positions agree with TRBD2. J was trimmed by 1 base and V by 4 bases; bases with no gene match: 4. This CDR3 has 14 amino acids. The germline V gene encodes CDR1 MNHNY and CDR2 SVGAGI (reference sequence). The CDR3 DNA follows: TGTGCCAGCAGTTCTATCGGGAGGTCCTACGAGCAGTACTTC. It is translated as CASSSIGRSYEQYF.

This sequence joins TRBV30 and TRBJ2-1, with 11 bases fitting TRBD2. Losses at the gene ends were 0 bases for V and 6 bases for J; bases not matched to a gene: 13. The CDR3 has 18 residues. Germline CDR1 and CDR2: GTSNPN and SVGIG (reference sequence). This chain's CDR3 is CAWSVTLAGGLESNEQFF. CDR3 bases: TGTGCCTGGAGTGTAACATTAGCGGGGGGGCTAGAGTCCAATGAGCAGTTCTTC.

On this clonotype: A much larger clone lies one base from this, so it may be a read error. The chain links TRBV4-3 to TRBJ2-1; 9 bases align to TRBD1. Germline V gene lookup returns CDR1 LGHNA and CDR2 YSLEER. This CDR3 is 16 amino acids long. Unmatched junction bases numbered 6, after V lost 0 bases and J lost 6 bases. The CDR3 loop is CASSQDSGDRVNEQFF. The CDR3 region has the DNA TGCGCCAGCAGCCAAGATTCGGGGGACAGGGTCAATGAGCAGTTCTTC.

This clonotype was counted many times. The rearrangement links TRBV4-1 to TRBJ2-7; D could derive from TRBD1 or TRBD2 (5 bases each). Between the trimmed V and J ends, which lost 0 bases and 2 bases, there was a span of 14 bases. Germline V gene data show CDR1 as MGHRA and CDR2 as YSYEKL. The CDR3 covers 16 residues. CDR3 region: CASSQDQTRDPYEQYF. CDR3 bases: TGCGCCAGCAGCCAAGATCAGACCCGGGACCCCTACGAGCAGTACTTC.

A few counts support this clonotype. The chain uses TRBV9 and TRBJ2-7; D is possibly TRBD2 (6 bases). Per germline, CDR1 SGDLS and CDR2 YYNGEE. Deletions cut 0 bases from V and 7 bases from J, with 14 bases between. CDR3 size: 14 residues. The CDR3 DNA reads TGTGCCAGCAGCGTAGGGGGCGGGACTGTGGAGCAGTACTTC. This codes for CASSVGGGTVEQYF.

There are many counts of this clonotype. V is TRBV30 and J is TRBJ1-1; 11 nucleotides agree with TRBD1. The V gene end was trimmed by 4 bases and the J gene end by 0 bases; junction bases not matched to a gene: 7. Germline CDR1 reads GTSNPN; CDR2 reads SVGIG (reference sequence). The CDR3 totals 16 residues. The CDR3 sequence is CAWKDRGLPMNTEAFF. The CDR3 DNA reads TGTGCCTGGAAGGACAGGGGGCTTCCCATGAACACTGAAGCTTTCTTT.

Ten or more counts support this clonotype. The chain carries TRBV19 and TRBJ1-1; 9 bases map to TRBD1. Looked up from germline, CDR1 is LNHDA and CDR2 is SQIVND (reference sequence). J gave up 0 bases and V 6 bases, and 8 bases lay outside the gene matches. The CDR3 has 16 residues. The CDR3 reads CASSSPGQGVNTEAFF. Here the CDR3 DNA reads TGTGCCAGTAGCTCCCCGGGACAGGGAGTGAACACTGAAGCTTTCTTT. Full variable domain (remainder filled in from reference TRBV19 and TRBJ1-1): DGGITQSPKYLFRKEGQNVTLSCEQNLNHDAMYWYRQDPGQGLRLIYYSQIVNDFQKGDIAEGYSVSREKKESFPLTVTSAQKNPTAFYLCASSSPGQGVNTEAFFGQGTRLTVV.

This clonotype showed up just a few times. This may be a read error, as it is one base from a much larger clone. The chain recombines TRBV9 with TRBJ1-3, with D uncertain. Germline V lookup: CDR1 SGDLS, CDR2 YYNGEE. The CDR3 extends over 15 amino acids. CDR3 sequence: CASSADGNSGNTTYF. In nucleotides, the CDR3 is TGTGCCAGCAGCGCAGACGGCAACTCTGGAAACACCACATATTTT.

This clonotype was recorded a few times. The gene calls are TRBV10-2 and TRBJ2-5; 7 nucleotides agree with TRBD2. This CDR3 comprises 15 residues. V lost 7 bases, J lost 4 bases, and 12 bases stayed unmatched. The V gene's germline CDR1 is WSHSY and CDR2 SAAADI. The CDR3 sequence: CASKGGDFRGETQYF. In DNA, the CDR3 is TGCGCCAGCAAGGGAGGGGACTTCCGCGGAGAGACCCAGTACTTC.

The CDR3 DNA reads as TGTGCCTGGAGCGCCCTGGGGAGCGGGACAGATACGCAGTATTTT. Translating it yields CAWSALGSGTDTQYF. The chain couples TRBV30 to TRBJ2-3; D might be TRBD2 (6 bases). V was pared by 3 bases and J by 3 bases, with 16 bases between. The CDR3 is 15 amino acids. CDR1 and CDR2 (germline): GTSNPN, SVGIG (reference sequence).

Comments on this clonotype: One end of the junction does not line up with germline, which may come from a read error. The rearrangement uses TRBV27 and TRBJ2-7; 7 positions agree with TRBD1. CDR3 length equals 15 residues. CDR1 is MNHEY, CDR2 SMNVEV, per germline (reference sequence). The CDR3 loop is CACSLSIQGIYEQYF. The CDR3 nucleotides read TGTGCCTGCAGTTTATCGATACAGGGGATCTACGAGCAGTACTTC.

This rearrangement joins TRBV7-9 to TRBJ2-2; 7 nucleotides line up with TRBD2. This CDR3 spans 17 amino acids. V trimming: 3 bases; J trimming: 2 bases; junction bases outside the gene matches: 9. Germline V CDR1 and CDR2: SEHNR, FQNEAQ (reference sequence). The CDR3 DNA reads as TGTGCCAGCAGCTTGCTGGGAGGGAAGACAAACACCGGGGAGCTGTTTTTT. This codes for CASSLLGGKTNTGELFF.

The chain employs TRBV30 and TRBJ1-5; the match to TRBD1 covers 7 bases. The CDR3 consists of 15 residues. CDR1 and CDR2 from the germline V gene are GTSNPN and SVGIG (reference sequence). Trimming at V came to 2 bases and at J to 3 bases, leaving 7 bases not matched to a gene. In nucleotides, the CDR3 is TGTGCCTGGAGTAGGGGACAGTCTTACAATCAGCCCCAGCATTTT. It specifies CAWSRGQSYNQPQHF.

There are many counts of this clonotype. The chain carries TRBV6-6 and TRBJ2-3, with 11 bases identical to TRBD2. V lost 10 bases and J lost 0; bases outside the gene matches: 6. CDR3 size: 15 residues. CDR1 and CDR2 (germline): MNHNY, SVGAGI (reference sequence). CDR3 amino acids: CATSRTSGSTDTQYF. CDR3 nucleotides: TGTGCCACCTCTAGGACTAGCGGGAGCACAGATACGCAGTATTTT.

Comments on this clonotype: The junction differs from germline at one of its ends, possibly a read error. The rearrangement links TRBV28 to TRBJ2-7, with D possibly matching TRBD2 (7 bases). The germline CDR1 and CDR2 sequences are MDHEN and SYDVKM. This CDR3 is built from 14 residues. CDR3 sequence (DNA): TGTGCCAGCACCTCCCGGGGGGCCTCCTACGAGCAGCACTTC. As protein: CASTSRGASYEQHF.

CDR3 sequence: CASSLQGSSNQPQHF. CDR3 bases: TGTGCCAGCAGCTTACAGGGGTCAAGCAATCAGCCCCAGCATTTT. This chain uses TRBV5-6 with TRBJ1-5; 7 bases match TRBD1. Trimming cost V 2 bases and J 1 base; bases outside gene matches: 3. The CDR3 extends over 15 amino acids. Germline V lookup: CDR1 SGHDT, CDR2 YYEEEE.

This clonotype has at least ten counts. One end of the junction is discordant with germline, which a read error may explain. This chain uses TRBV7-7 with TRBJ2-3; no firm D call. This CDR3 spans 15 amino acids. CDR1 SSHAT and CDR2 FNYEAQ come from the germline V gene (reference sequence). The CDR3 DNA sequence: TGTGCTAGCAGCTTATTCCCGGATAGCACAGATACGCAGTATTTT. Translating gives CASSLFPDSTDTQYF.

As concerns this clonotype: A much more abundant neighbour one base away suggests this may be a read error. V and J are TRBV6-1 and TRBJ1-6; D not resolved. This CDR3 comprises 13 residues. V was clipped by 0 bases and J by 8 bases, with 5 bases between them. Per germline, CDR1 MNHNS and CDR2 SASEGT. In DNA, the CDR3 is TGTGCCAGCAGTGAAGCCTCCTATTCACCCCTCCACTTT. Amino acid sequence: CASSEASYSPLHF.

Ten or more counts support this clonotype. The V gene is TRBV6-2 or TRBV6-3, the J gene TRBJ2-3; TRBD2 aligns across 10 bases. Germline V CDR1 and CDR2: MNHEY, SVGEGT. V dropped 4 bases and J dropped 3; count of bases not matched to a gene: 10. This CDR3 comprises 17 residues. This CDR3 is CASSSLGLAEITDTQYF. The CDR3 region has the DNA TGTGCCAGCAGTTCACTAGGACTAGCGGAAATAACAGATACGCAGTATTTT.

This clonotype was seen ten or more times. The chain recombines TRBV20-1 with TRBJ2-3; 10 nucleotides align to TRBD2. The junction had 10 bases not matched to a gene; V was cut back by 6 bases and J by 7 bases. Germline V CDR1 and CDR2: DFQATT, SNEGSKA (reference sequence). The CDR3 loop spans 14 amino acids. CDR3 sequence: CSALGTSGIYTQYF. As DNA, the CDR3 is TGCAGTGCCCTGGGAACTAGCGGGATTTATACGCAGTATTTT.

The chain recombines TRBV4-3 with TRBJ2-7; D uncertain. The CDR3 sequence is 15 residues long. V lost 0 bases and J 6 bases, leaving 15 bases between the germline ends. The germline V gene encodes CDR1 LGHNA and CDR2 YSLEER. CDR3 sequence (DNA): TGCGCCAGCAGCCAAGAGACCGATATTCAAGGCGAGCAGTACTTC. This gives the protein CASSQETDIQGEQYF.

There are many counts of this clonotype. The gene calls are TRBV9 and TRBJ1-1; 7 bases match TRBD1. Germline trimming cut 4 bases from V and 3 bases from J; bases unmatched to any gene: 9. The CDR3 runs 15 residues. Germline assignment: CDR1 SGDLS and CDR2 YYNGEE. The CDR3 DNA sequence: TGTGCCAGCAGCACCGGGGACAGCACTTACACTGAAGCTTTCTTT. The encoded protein is CASSTGDSTYTEAFF.

This clonotype has a handful of counts. The chain recombines TRBV12-3 or TRBV12-4 with TRBJ2-2; 11 bases fit TRBD2. V dropped 5 bases and J dropped 0; count of bases not matched to a gene: 11. The CDR3 is 19 residues long. In DNA, the CDR3 is TGTGCCAGCAGTCTAAGGCTAGCGGGGGGCCCCGCGAACACCGGGGAGCTGTTTTTT. This encodes CASSLRLAGGPANTGELFF.

Worth noting for this clonotype: One junction end disagrees with the germline gene, perhaps due to a read error. This rearrangement joins TRBV11-2 to TRBJ2-3; D gene uncertain. Germline V gives CDR1 SGHAT, CDR2 FQNNGV. The length of the CDR3 is 13 residues. In DNA form, the CDR3 reads TGTGCCGGCAGCTTGGTCAGCACAGATACGCAGTATTTT. Its protein is CAGSLVSTDTQYF.

This clonotype was seen a handful of times. This sequence may be a read error, since a much larger clone differs from it by one base. This chain joins TRBV11-2 and TRBJ2-5; no clear D. With 3 bases removed from V and 7 bases from J, the gap between germline ends came to 9 bases. The CDR3 contains 12 residues. CDR1 is SGHAT, CDR2 FQNNGV, per germline. DNA for the CDR3: TGTGCCAGCAGCTTCATGGTCGGGACCCAGTACTTC. Protein sequence: CASSFMVGTQYF.

Concerning this clonotype itself: A much larger clone differs by one base, so this may be a read error. The chain couples TRBV2 to TRBJ2-5, with 9 positions matching TRBD2. The CDR3 spans 15 residues. Germline V gene lookup returns CDR1 SNHLY and CDR2 FYNNEI. The CDR3 nucleotides read TGTGCCAGCAGTCTGGGCGGGGGGGCCCGACAGACCCGGTACTTC. Translation gives CASSLGGGARQTRYF.